This TCR beta chain was identified during a study of cytomegalovirus exposure and HLA in healthy donors. Overall study: Early on, a data release was issued that held about 85 million unique TCRs from HLA-typed donors.

Primers: 60 Vbeta forward and 13 Jbeta reverse. Assay: immunoSEQ multiplex PCR; the TCRdb copy retains only in-frame clones and omits some. Among 200,000 to 250,000 clones listed, more than 75% were seen once. The specimen was PBMCs. The origin of this receptor is a woman aged 40 to 50 in good health and CMV-seronegative.

CDR3 region: CAWSVGNSGSRRNQPQHF. The CDR3 DNA follows: TGTGCCTGGAGTGTCGGGAACAGCGGGTCAAGGCGCAATCAGCCCCAGCATTTT. V usage is TRBV30 and J usage is TRBJ1-5; no definite D call. Trimming shortened V by 0 bases and J by 2 bases, and 20 bases separated the two germline ends. The CDR3 sequence is 18 residues long. CDR1 and CDR2 (germline): GTSNPN, SVGIG (reference sequence). Full variable domain (remainder filled in from reference TRBV30 and TRBJ1-5): SQTIHQWPATLVQPVGSPLSLECTVEGTSNPNLYWYRQAAGRGLQLLFYSVGIGQISSEVPQNLSASRPQDRQFILSSKKLLLSDSGFYLCAWSVGNSGSRRNQPQHFGDGTRLSIL.